Each of the 22 T cell receptor beta chains below was sequenced from the same sample in a study of blood T cell repertoires in COVID-19. Assay: immunoSEQ multiplex PCR; the TCRdb copy retains only in-frame clones and omits some. In the table there are 45,000 to 65,000 clones, about 90% of which are singletons. Sequenced material: peripheral blood. These receptors were taken from a man aged 80 or over in a cohort sampled during active COVID-19.

This chain joins TRBV6-4 and TRBJ1-2; no firm D call. CDR1 MRHNA and CDR2 SNTAGT come from the germline V gene. The V end lost 0 bases, the J end lost 6 bases, and 5 bases lay between the germline ends. This CDR3 is built from 12 residues. This CDR3 is CASSDSGDGYTF. The CDR3 bases are TGTGCCAGCAGTGACTCAGGAGATGGCTACACCTTC.

The chain recombines TRBV3-1 (or the pseudogene TRBV3-2) with TRBJ2-5; no clear D gene. The length of the CDR3 is 16 residues. The V gene's germline CDR1 is LGHDT and CDR2 YNNKEL (reference sequence). Trimming pared 0 bases from V and 5 bases from J, leaving 16 bases between. CDR3 nucleotides: TGTGCCAGCAGCCAAGAGGTACAGCTATCGTGGGAGACCCAGTACTTC. Amino acids: CASSQEVQLSWETQYF.

V gene TRBV4-3 combines with J gene TRBJ1-6; TRBD1 agrees at 8 bases. CDR1 is LGHNA and CDR2 is YSLEER in the germline V gene. V gave up 4 bases and J gave up 10 bases; unmatched junction bases: 9. This CDR3 is 15 amino acids long. This CDR3 reads CASSRRQGSWSPLHF. For the CDR3, the DNA is TGCGCCAGCAGCCGACGACAGGGGAGTTGGTCACCCCTCCACTTT.

This chain links TRBV7-2 with TRBJ2-5, with 8 bases aligning to TRBD2. The junction had 8 bases not matched to a gene; V was cut back by 1 base and J by 4 bases. CDR1 and CDR2 (germline): SGHTA, FQGNSA. The CDR3 consists of 16 residues. The CDR3 spells CASSLGGTRELETQYF. As DNA, the CDR3 is TGTGCCAGCAGCTTAGGAGGGACTAGGGAGTTAGAGACCCAGTACTTC.

The chain joins TRBV19 to TRBJ1-5, with 10 bases identical to TRBD1. CDR3 size: 13 residues. The J segment lost 6 bases and the V segment lost 5 bases, leaving 1 base of the junction unmatched. CDR1 is LNHDA and CDR2 is SQIVND in the germline V gene (reference sequence). CDR3 nucleotides: TGTGCCAGTAGTGGGACAGGGGCTCAGCCCCAGCATTTT. The encoded protein is CASSGTGAQPQHF.

This chain joins TRBV18 and TRBJ2-7, with 7 bases aligning to TRBD1. The germline V gene encodes CDR1 KGHSH and CDR2 LQKENI. V lost 3 bases to trimming and J lost 6 bases; unmatched junction nucleotides: 8. This CDR3 region has 14 residues. The DNA for the CDR3 is TGTGCCAGCTCACCTCCGGGACAGTTCTCCGAGCAGTACTTC. Its protein product is CASSPPGQFSEQYF.

This clone was recorded only once. This sequence joins TRBV7-3 and TRBJ2-1; no firm D call. This CDR3 is 13 amino acids long. V shed 0 bases and J shed 6 bases, with 6 bases lying between them. Germline assignment: CDR1 SGHTA and CDR2 FQGTGA. The CDR3 sequence: CASSLTPLNEQFF. The CDR3 nucleotides read TGTGCCAGCAGCTTAACCCCTCTCAATGAGCAGTTCTTC.

The CDR3: CASRPGTGRLSAQHF. DNA of the CDR3: TGTGCAAGTCGACCCGGGACAGGCCGCCTCTCAGCCCAGCATTTT. This chain joins TRBV12-2 and TRBJ1-5; the DNA was not used to check the table's D call, TRBD1. TRBV12-2 is noted as a pseudogene. This CDR3 has 15 residues.

A remark on this clone: One junction end does not reproduce the germline sequence, and a read error may be involved. Additional DNA sequences in this sample encode the identical CDR3. The chain links TRBV18 to TRBJ1-4; 8 nucleotides align to TRBD1. Germline V gene lookup returns CDR1 KGHSH and CDR2 LQKENI. The CDR3 is 14 amino acids. The DNA for the CDR3 is TGCGCCAGCTCACCGGGGACAGGATCTGAAAAACTGTTTTTT. Translation gives CASSPGTGSEKLFF.

This chain connects TRBV5-1 to TRBJ2-5, with D perhaps TRBD1 (7 bases). This CDR3 has 15 amino acids. V lost 6 bases and J 5 bases, leaving 20 bases between the germline ends. Germline loops: CDR1 SGHRS, CDR2 YFSETQ. Written as DNA, the CDR3 is TGCGCCAGCACTCGCCAGGGGGAGGTTGGGGAGACCCAGTACTTC. Residues: CASTRQGEVGETQYF.

The chain employs TRBV18 and TRBJ1-1; TRBD1 might be the D (5 bases). Trimming took 2 bases from V and 0 from J, leaving 13 bases between them. This CDR3 has 16 amino acids. Germline V lookup: CDR1 KGHSH, CDR2 LQKENI. The CDR3 protein is CASSPGAGVMNTEAFF. CDR3 nucleotides: TGTGCCAGCTCACCAGGGGCAGGAGTTATGAACACTGAAGCTTTCTTT.

This rearrangement joins TRBV3-1 (or the pseudogene TRBV3-2) to TRBJ1-1, with 10 bases matching TRBD1. V was clipped by 3 bases and J by 4 bases; unmatched bases: 5. CDR1 and CDR2 from the germline V gene are LGHDT and YNNKEL (reference sequence). The CDR3 totals 15 residues. For the CDR3, the DNA is TGTGCCAGCAGCCAGGAAGGACAGGGGGGCACTGAAGCTTTCTTT. It codes for CASSQEGQGGTEAFF.

This sequence joins TRBV2 and TRBJ1-6; maybe TRBD1 (6 bases). V lost 5 bases and J 3 bases, leaving 8 bases between the germline ends. This CDR3 is 14 amino acids long. Germline V gives CDR1 SNHLY, CDR2 FYNNEI. CDR3 sequence (DNA): TGTGCCAGCAGTCCGGACAGCTATAATTCACCCCTCCACTTT. This sequence encodes CASSPDSYNSPLHF.

This clone was seen more than once but under ten times. The chain is built from TRBV6-6 and TRBJ2-7; TRBD1 aligns across 9 bases. Looked up from germline, CDR1 is MNHNY and CDR2 is SVGAGI (reference sequence). CDR3 size: 16 residues. V gave up 5 bases and J gave up 7 bases; unmatched junction bases: 15. CDR3 residues: CASSPPGQGSPGEQYF. The CDR3, as DNA: TGTGCCAGCAGTCCCCCGGGACAGGGTTCCCCCGGGGAGCAGTACTTC.

This chain connects TRBV13 to TRBJ2-1; the match to TRBD2 covers 9 bases. This CDR3 is built from 15 residues. The V segment lost 2 bases and the J segment 7 bases; nucleotides outside the gene matches: 6. Germline CDR1 PRHDT, CDR2 FYEKMQ (reference sequence). CDR3 DNA: TGTGCCAGCAGCTTACGCGGGAGGGGGGGAAATGAGCAGTTCTTC. Translated: CASSLRGRGGNEQFF.

The chain has TRBV9 and TRBJ2-5, with a tentative D call TRBD2 (6 bases). Germline V gives CDR1 SGDLS, CDR2 YYNGEE. The CDR3 contains 15 residues. The V end lost 4 bases, the J end lost 2 bases, and 15 bases lay between the germline ends. CDR3 coding DNA: TGTGCCAGCAGCCCTTCCGCGGGGATGCAAGAGACCCAGTACTTC. This gives the protein CASSPSAGMQETQYF. Drawing the rest from reference TRBV9 and TRBJ2-5, the complete variable domain is DSGVTQTPKHLITATGQRVTLRCSPRSGDLSVYWYQQSLDQGLQFLIQYYNGEERAKGNILERFSAQQFPDLHSELNLSSLELGDSALYFCASSPSAGMQETQYFGPGTRLLVL.

The genes are TRBV30 and TRBJ1-6; D perhaps matches TRBD1 (6 bases). V dropped 5 bases and J dropped 7 bases, with 12 bases sitting between them. Per germline, CDR1 GTSNPN and CDR2 SVGIG (reference sequence). This CDR3 is built from 13 residues. CDR3 protein: CAWGYTGNSPLHF. Written as DNA, the CDR3 is TGTGCCTGGGGGTATACAGGGAATTCACCCCTCCACTTT.

The V gene is TRBV14, the J gene TRBJ2-7; 11 bases agree with TRBD2. This CDR3 has 16 amino acids. Germline V CDR1 and CDR2: SGHDN, FVKESK. V lost 4 bases and J lost 0; bases outside the gene matches: 5. CDR3 DNA: TGTGCCAGCAGCCCACTAGCGGGGGAGAGCTCCTACGAGCAGTACTTC. Protein: CASSPLAGESSYEQYF.

This chain connects TRBV18 to TRBJ2-7; 11 bases are shared with TRBD2. From germline, CDR1 is KGHSH and CDR2 LQKENI. This CDR3 region has 14 residues. V shed 8 bases and J 7 bases; nucleotides not matched to a gene: 10. Here the CDR3 DNA reads TGTGCCAGCCGATTAGCGGGAGGGACGGGGGAGCAGTACTTC. It encodes CASRLAGGTGEQYF.

V usage is TRBV7-2 and J usage is TRBJ2-3, with TRBD2 matching 8 bases. Looked up from germline, CDR1 is SGHTA and CDR2 is FQGNSA. The V and J ends lost 5 bases and 6 bases, in that order; junction bases with no gene match: 7. This CDR3 is built from 14 residues. This CDR3 is CASSPGLVADTQYF. The CDR3 DNA follows: TGTGCCAGCAGCCCGGGACTAGTGGCCGATACGCAGTATTTT.

The rearrangement uses TRBV7-2 and TRBJ1-1; D not certain. V was cut by 4 bases and J by 3 bases, with 12 bases left in between. The CDR3 loop spans 14 amino acids. Per the germline V gene, CDR1 is SGHTA and CDR2 is FQGNSA. Written as DNA, the CDR3 is TGTGCCAGCAGCTCCAATTGGAGGGACACTGAAGCTTTCTTT. The encoded protein is CASSSNWRDTEAFF. Together with reference TRBV7-2 and TRBJ1-1, the CDR3 gives the full variable domain: GAGVSQSPSNKVTEKGKDVELRCDPISGHTALYWYRQSLGQGLEFLIYFQGNSAPDKSGLPSDRFSAERTGGSVSTLTIQRTQQEDSAVYLCASSSNWRDTEAFFGQGTRLTVV.

V usage is TRBV7-2 and J usage is TRBJ2-7; TRBD2 matches 12 bases. This CDR3 contains 15 residues. Germline assignment: CDR1 SGHTA and CDR2 FQGNSA. Trimming at V came to 5 bases and at J to 3 bases, leaving 5 bases not matched to a gene. CDR3 protein: CASSTTSGGYYEQYF. The CDR3 DNA follows: TGTGCCAGCAGCACAACTAGCGGGGGGTACTACGAGCAGTACTTC.